This TCR beta chain was sequenced during a study of CD8+CD57+ T cells in acquired aplastic anemia. Findings and limits, study-wide: Controls did not differ significantly from patients in CD8+ Simpson's diversity. The study identified roughly 29 CD8+ CDR3 sequences shared by patients and controls.

The CDR3 has 14 amino acids. V lost 7 bases to trimming and J lost 1 base, with 13 bases between them. The germline gives CDR1 SGHAT, CDR2 FQNNGV. The template used for profiling TCR beta VDJ and CDR3 was genomic DNA. Using its own MiXCR run on the reads, TCRdb lists one record per CDR3 protein. The sample lists 300,000 or so distinct CDR3 sequences, roughly 53% occurring once. Flow cytometry had shown expanded CD8+CD57+ cells in the patients chosen for sequencing. Diagnosis of severe acquired aplastic anemia applied to all patients. This clonotype was observed at least ten times. Its specificity is unknown.

The sequence was obtained from a human donor with aplastic anemia. The chain is built from TRBV11-2 and TRBJ1-2; D unresolved. What was sequenced was sorted CD4+, CD8+, or CD8+CD57+ T cells (not recorded which) from PBMCs. CDR3 amino acids: CASTSLRFNYGYTF. The CDR3 DNA is TGTGCCAGCACCTCCCTTCGCTTTAACTATGGCTACACCTTC. Based on the CDR3 plus reference TRBV11-2 and TRBJ1-2, the full variable domain is EAGVAQSPRYKIIEKRQSVAFWCNPISGHATLYWYQQILGQGPKLLIQFQNNGVVDDSQLPKDRFSAERLKGVDSTLKIQPAKLEDSAVYLCASTSLRFNYGYTFGSGTRLTVV.